This T cell receptor beta chain was identified during a study of shared clonotypes between healthy human individuals. About the study: Every donor yielded three CD4 naive, three CD4 memory, two CD8 naive and one CD8 memory plate.

TCRdb's table, derived via immunoSEQ multiplex PCR, lists solely in-frame clones and lacks some. Among approximately 980,000 clones listed, about three quarters were seen once. Trimming pared 1 base from V and 7 bases from J, leaving 10 bases between. Germline loops: CDR1 SEHNR, CDR2 FQNEAQ (reference sequence). The CDR3 loop spans 13 amino acids. V is TRBV7-9 and J is TRBJ1-2; unclear D gene. This sequence was found in a man between 18 and 35 years old in good health. Sequenced sample: memory CD4+ T cells sorted from blood. Subset here: CD45RA-negative fraction. CDR3 bases: TGTGCCAGCAGCTTAGGGTATTATAGTGGCTACACCTTC. Translating gives CASSLGYYSGYTF.